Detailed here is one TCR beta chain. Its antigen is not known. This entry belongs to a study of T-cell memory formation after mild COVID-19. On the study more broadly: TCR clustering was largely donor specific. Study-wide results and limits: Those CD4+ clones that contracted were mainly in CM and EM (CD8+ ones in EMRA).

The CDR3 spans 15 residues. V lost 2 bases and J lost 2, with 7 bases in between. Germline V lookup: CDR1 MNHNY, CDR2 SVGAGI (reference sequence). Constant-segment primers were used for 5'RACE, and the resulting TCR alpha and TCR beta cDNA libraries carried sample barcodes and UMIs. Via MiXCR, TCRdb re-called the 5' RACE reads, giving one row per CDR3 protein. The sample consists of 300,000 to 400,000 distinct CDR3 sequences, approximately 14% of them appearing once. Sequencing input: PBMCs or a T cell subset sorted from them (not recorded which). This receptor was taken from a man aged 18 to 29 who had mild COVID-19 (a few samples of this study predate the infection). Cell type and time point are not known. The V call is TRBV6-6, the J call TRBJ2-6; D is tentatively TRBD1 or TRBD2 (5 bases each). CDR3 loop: CASSYGGTGANVLTF. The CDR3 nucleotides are TGTGCCAGCAGTTACGGGGGTACTGGGGCCAACGTCCTGACTTTC.